Listed below are T cell receptor beta chains from one sample, sequenced in a study of cytomegalovirus exposure and HLA in healthy donors. Sequencing used immunoSEQ multiplex PCR; TCRdb keeps in-frame clones, though not all of them. This sample's table has some 48,000 clones. The sequencing sample was made of PBMCs. These receptors were obtained from a woman in her thirties or forties in good health and CMV-seronegative. CDR3s include the opening cysteine and the closing phenylalanine or tryptophan. The order of the fields is CDR3 length, J gene, V gene, D gene, CDR3 DNA, CDR3 protein. D genes are given only for firm matches.

length: 15
J: TRBJ1-5
V: TRBV6-1
D: -
DNA: TGTGCCAGCAGTCCCCAGGGGATCCCCAATCAGCCCCAGCATTTT
CDR3: CASSPQGIPNQPQHF

length: 14
J: TRBJ1-1
V: TRBV5-6
D: -
DNA: TGTGCCAGCAGCCGTGCGGGCCCGGGCACTGAAGCTTTCTTT
CDR3: CASSRAGPGTEAFF

length: 15
J: TRBJ1-2
V: TRBV7-6
D: -
DNA: TGTGCCAGCAGCCAAAGTCCGGCAGGGCAAACTGGCTACACCTTC
CDR3: CASSQSPAGQTGYTF

length: 15
J: TRBJ2-7
V: TRBV30
D: TRBD1
DNA: TGTGCCTGGAGCCCAGGGACAGGGGGCGTCGACGAGCAGTACTTC
CDR3: CAWSPGTGGVDEQYF

length: 16
J: TRBJ1-5
V: TRBV4-3
D: TRBD1
DNA: TGCGCCAGCAGCCAAGAGCCGACAGGGACGAGGCAGCCCCAGCATTTT
CDR3: CASSQEPTGTRQPQHF

length: 17
J: TRBJ2-5
V: TRBV18
D: TRBD2
DNA: TGTGCCAGCTCAGCGGGACTAGCGGGGGGTTCCCAAGAGACCCAGTACTTC
CDR3: CASSAGLAGGSQETQYF

length: 14
J: TRBJ2-5
V: TRBV7-2
D: -
DNA: TGTGCCAGCAGCCCCCGACTAGTCCAAGAGACCCAGTACTTC
CDR3: CASSPRLVQETQYF

length: 14
J: TRBJ2-2
V: TRBV5-4
D: TRBD2
DNA: TGTGCCAGCAGCCTCTTTAGCGGGAGTGGGGAGCTGTTTTTT
CDR3: CASSLFSGSGELFF

length: 14
J: TRBJ2-1
V: TRBV7-9
D: TRBD1
DNA: TGTGCCAGCAGCCCTTGGGGACAGGGAAATGAGCAGTTCTTC
CDR3: CASSPWGQGNEQFF

length: 16
J: TRBJ2-7
V: TRBV4-2
D: TRBD2
DNA: TGTGCCAGCAGCCAACCCCCCGGGACTAGCATTTACGAGCAGTACTTC
CDR3: CASSQPPGTSIYEQYF

length: 15
J: TRBJ2-7
V: TRBV5-1
D: -
DNA: TGCGCCAGCAGCTTGGATGCAGGTAGCGCCTACGAGCAGTACTTC
CDR3: CASSLDAGSAYEQYF

length: 14
J: TRBJ1-4
V: TRBV5-1
D: -
DNA: TGCGCCAGCAGCTTGGATCAGGGGTGGGGAGAACTGTTTTTT
CDR3: CASSLDQGWGELFF

length: 14
J: TRBJ1-2
V: TRBV6-1
D: TRBD1
DNA: TGTGCCAGCAGTAGACAGGGGAATGACTATGGCTACACCTTC
CDR3: CASSRQGNDYGYTF

length: 14
J: TRBJ2-1
V: TRBV6-1
D: TRBD2
DNA: TGTGCCAGCATTAACGGGGGGGAAGGGGATGAGCAGTTCTTC
CDR3: CASINGGEGDEQFF

length: 14
J: TRBJ1-3
V: TRBV7-8
D: -
DNA: TGTGCCAGCAGCCCCCAGGAGGGTAGAAACACCATATATTTT
CDR3: CASSPQEGRNTIYF

length: 12
J: TRBJ2-7
V: TRBV18
D: -
DNA: TGTGCCAGCTCGACAGACTCCTACGAGCAGTACTTC
CDR3: CASSTDSYEQYF

length: 14
J: TRBJ1-4
V: TRBV5-1
D: TRBD1
DNA: TGCGCCAGCAGCCGACAGGGCGGAGATGAAAAACTGTTTTTT
CDR3: CASSRQGGDEKLFF

length: 15
J: TRBJ2-1
V: TRBV6-6
D: -
DNA: TGTGCCAGCAGTTACGGCCTAGTGGGTTACAATGAGCAGTTCTTC
CDR3: CASSYGLVGYNEQFF

length: 14
J: TRBJ2-2
V: TRBV5-1
D: TRBD2
DNA: TGCGCCAGCAGGGGACTAGGTGGCACCGGGGAGCTGTTTTTT
CDR3: CASRGLGGTGELFF

length: 13
J: TRBJ2-7
V: TRBV5-4
D: -
DNA: TGTGCCAGCAGCAGCGGTTTCGGCTCCGAGCAGTACTTC
CDR3: CASSSGFGSEQYF

length: 13
J: TRBJ1-2
V: TRBV7-9
D: -
DNA: TGTGCCAGCAGCTTTAGGGAGGGGTATGGCTACACCTTC
CDR3: CASSFREGYGYTF

length: 14
J: TRBJ2-5
V: TRBV7-3
D: TRBD1
DNA: TGTGCCAGCAGCGCCACAGGGGTTGGGGGGACCCAGTACTTC
CDR3: CASSATGVGGTQYF

length: 11
J: TRBJ1-5
V: TRBV29-1
D: -
DNA: TGCAGCGCCGAGGAGGGGAGGTCCCAGCATTTT
CDR3: CSAEEGRSQHF

length: 16
J: TRBJ1-1
V: TRBV6-6
D: -
DNA: TGTGCCAGCAGTTACCCGGACTCAGGGGTGAACACTGAAGCTTTCTTT
CDR3: CASSYPDSGVNTEAFF

length: 18
J: TRBJ2-5
V: TRBV5-1
D: TRBD1
DNA: TGCGCCAGCAGCTTGGGTTTGGACAGGGGGTTACGACAAGAGACCCAGTACTTC
CDR3: CASSLGLDRGLRQETQYF

length: 13
J: TRBJ1-1
V: TRBV27
D: -
DNA: TGTGCCAGCAGTTTAGGAGGGGATGGTGAAGCTTTCTTT
CDR3: CASSLGGDGEAFF

length: 16
J: TRBJ2-3
V: TRBV19
D: -
DNA: TGTGCCAGTAGTTCCCGGATCGGGGCTAGCGCAGATACGCAGTATTTT
CDR3: CASSSRIGASADTQYF